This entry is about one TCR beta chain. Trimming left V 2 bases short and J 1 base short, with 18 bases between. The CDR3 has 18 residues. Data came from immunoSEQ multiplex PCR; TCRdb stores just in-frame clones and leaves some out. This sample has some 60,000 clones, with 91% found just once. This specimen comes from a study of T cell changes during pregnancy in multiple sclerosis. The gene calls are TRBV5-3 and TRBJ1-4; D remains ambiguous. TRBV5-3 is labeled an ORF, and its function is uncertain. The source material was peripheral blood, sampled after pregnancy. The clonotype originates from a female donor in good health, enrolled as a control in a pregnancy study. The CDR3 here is CARSLVGEGKLTNEKLFF. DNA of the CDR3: TGTGCCAGAAGCTTAGTAGGAGAGGGTAAGTTAACTAATGAAAAACTGTTTTTT.